The clone carrying this T cell receptor (beta chain) was seen ten or more times. Antigen specificity is unknown. This sample is part of a study of T-cell reconstitution after alpha-beta-depleted transplantation in children. Points from the study as a whole: Surviving thymic progenitors and recipient T cells were the source of high TCRbeta diversity at day 60 in some patients. When one year had passed after transplant, most T-cell counts and diversity came from newly produced T cells.

Trimming removed 5 bases at V and 7 bases at J, with 12 bases between. Germline lookup yields CDR1 MNHEY and CDR2 SMNVEV (reference sequence). The length of the CDR3 is 13 residues. A library of TCRbeta sequences, prepared with unique molecular identifiers, was generated. Using its own MiXCR run on the PCR reads, TCRdb lists one record per CDR3 protein. The sample carries a few hundred thousand distinct CDR3 sequences, over 20% recorded once. This specimen consisted of PBMCs, obtained before TCRalphabeta/CD19-depleted stem cell transplant. This chain uses TRBV27 with TRBJ2-1; D is undetermined. The clonotype originates from a girl aged 2-10 years with Fanconi anemia, due to receive a stem cell transplant. CDR3 nucleotides: TGTGCCAGCAGTCCCACGACGTGGAATGAGCAGTTCTTC. Residues: CASSPTTWNEQFF.